This T cell receptor (beta chain) was identified in a study of T-cell reconstitution after alpha-beta-depleted transplantation in children. Study-level results: Reportedly, only several hundred clones from non-depleted graft cells drove alpha-beta T-cell counts at about two months.

With respect to this clonotype: Its antigen is not identified.

This sample's TCRbeta library carried unique molecular identifier barcodes. TCRdb analysed the PCR reads with MiXCR anew, one entry per CDR3 protein. The table lists roughly 490,000 distinct CDR3 sequences, approximately 10% of them singletons. The CDR3 sequence is 12 residues long. The junction had 3 bases not matched to a gene; V was cut back by 6 bases and J by 8 bases. Sequences were derived from PBMCs, mostly from graft donor cells, sampled 180 days after TCRalphabeta/CD19-depleted stem cell transplant. The sequence was collected from a female patient younger than 10 who had a stem cell transplant for aplastic anemia, so the T cells may come from the graft donor. The chain employs TRBV12-3 or TRBV12-4 and TRBJ1-2; 10 bases agree with TRBD1. CDR3 amino acids: CASRTGGRGYTF. CDR3 nucleotide sequence: TGTGCCAGCAGGACAGGGGGCCGGGGCTACACCTTC.